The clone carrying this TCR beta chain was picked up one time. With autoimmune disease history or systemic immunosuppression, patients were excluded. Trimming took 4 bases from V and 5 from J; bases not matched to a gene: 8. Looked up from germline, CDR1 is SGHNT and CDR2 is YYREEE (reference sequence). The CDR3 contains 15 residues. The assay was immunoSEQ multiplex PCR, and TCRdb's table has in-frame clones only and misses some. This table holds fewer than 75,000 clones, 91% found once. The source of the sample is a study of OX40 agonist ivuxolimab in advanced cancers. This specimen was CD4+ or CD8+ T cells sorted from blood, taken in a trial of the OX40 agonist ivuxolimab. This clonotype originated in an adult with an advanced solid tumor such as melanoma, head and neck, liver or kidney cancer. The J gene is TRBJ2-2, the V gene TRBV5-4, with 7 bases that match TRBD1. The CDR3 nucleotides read TGTGCCAGCAGCGCTACAGGGGCCACAACCGGGGAGCTGTTTTTT. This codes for CASSATGATTGELFF.